This TCR beta chain was profiled in a study of T cells in Graves' hyperthyroidism and ophthalmopathy. The CDR3 covers 16 residues. From germline, CDR1 is ENHRY and CDR2 SYGVKD. Using RNA transcripts as the source, TCR beta CDR3 regions were amplified. The HTBI primer set drove a first-round RT-PCR of the TCR CDR3. Each CDR3 protein is one row after TCRdb ran MiXCR on the multiplex PCR reads. Among 600,000 to 800,000 distinct CDR3 sequences listed, 30% to 40% were seen once. As to this clonotype: A much larger clone is a single base away; this may be a read error.

The J gene is TRBJ2-2, the V gene TRBV10-3, with D maybe TRBD2 (5 bases). This TCR was sampled from a woman in her forties with Graves' hyperthyroidism. The material sequenced was blood. CDR3 DNA: TGTGCCATCAGTGAGACTGGCGTATCGAACACCGGGGAGCCGTTTTTT. Protein product: CAISETGVSNTGEPFF.